The rows below give T cell receptor beta chains drawn from one sample of a study of PD-1 blockade in classical Hodgkin lymphoma. The protocol was immunoSEQ multiplex PCR, while the TCRdb copy is restricted to in-frame clones and leaves out a portion. The sample has around 40,000 clones, around 80% seen once. Sequenced here: peripheral blood mononuclear cells (PBMCs), sampled at baseline. The receptors come from a human donor with classical Hodgkin lymphoma. The CDR3 runs from the conserved cysteine through the conserved F or W. D genes are given only for firm matches. Some rows mark clone size as missing; the rest say once, few, many or name a class of expanded clone.

CASSLGPLAGGSSEQYF	TGTGCCAGCAGCTTAGGCCCCTTAGCGGGGGGCTCCTCCGAGCAGTACTTC	TRBJ2-7	TRBV13	-	TRBD2
CASSLTGEAFF	TGTGCCAGCAGCTTAACAGGAGAAGCTTTCTTT	TRBJ1-1	TRBV7-6	-	-
CASSGPDKHGYTF	TGTGCCAGCAGCGGGCCCGACAAGCATGGCTACACCTTC	TRBJ1-2	TRBV5-6	few	-
CSVIGGKEGNTEAFF	TGCAGCGTTATCGGGGGGAAGGAGGGGAACACTGAAGCTTTCTTT	TRBJ1-1	TRBV29-1	-	-
CASSQELAGIFTQYF	TGCGCCAGCAGCCAAGAACTAGCCGGGATATTTACGCAGTATTTT	TRBJ2-3	TRBV4-1	-	-
CASSNIQGASGDQETQYF	TGTGCCAGCAGCAATATACAGGGGGCTAGCGGGGATCAAGAGACCCAGTACTTC	TRBJ2-5	TRBV21-1	-	-
CASSIAKPVGGQFF	TGTGCCAGCAGTATCGCTAAGCCAGTGGGTGGGCAGTTCTTC	TRBJ2-1	TRBV6-1	-	-
CASSLETGGEANEKLFF	TGTGCCAGCAGCTTAGAGACAGGGGGCGAAGCTAATGAAAAACTGTTTTTT	TRBJ1-4	TRBV7-6	-	TRBD1
CSVEWGEGEKLFF	TGCAGCGTTGAATGGGGGGAGGGTGAAAAACTGTTTTTT	TRBJ1-4	TRBV29-1	-	-
CASSLNLGQGGTEAFF	TGTGCCAGCAGCTTAAACCTGGGACAGGGGGGGACTGAAGCTTTCTTT	TRBJ1-1	TRBV13	few	TRBD1
CASSLNRDRGLYSNQPQHF	TGTGCCAGCAGCTTAAACCGGGACAGGGGCCTCTATAGCAATCAGCCCCAGCATTTT	TRBJ1-5	TRBV5-8	-	TRBD1
CASSYSRTGRPGYTF	TGTGCCAGCAGTTACTCGAGAACCGGCCGGCCGGGCTACACCTTC	TRBJ1-2	TRBV6-5	-	-